The 23 T cell receptor beta chains in this list originate from one sample, sequenced in a study of shared clonotypes between healthy human individuals. Data came from immunoSEQ multiplex PCR; TCRdb stores just in-frame clones and leaves some out. The data show about 1.5 million clones, with roughly 95% seen just once and roughly 1.2% held by the top ten. Material for sequencing was naive CD4+ T cells sorted from blood. Subset indicated: CD45RA+ positively selected. The receptors shown here come from a young man in good health.

The chain is built from TRBV29-1 and TRBJ1-2; 7 bases are a match to TRBD1. V trimming: 5 bases; J trimming: 6 bases; junction bases outside the gene matches: 12. Germline CDR1 is SQVTM and CDR2 is ANQGSEA. This CDR3 contains 14 residues. The DNA for the CDR3 is TGCAGCGTTCCCCAACGAGAAGGGGGCAATGGCTACACCTTC. This codes for CSVPQREGGNGYTF.

This clone was detected once. This chain links TRBV9 with TRBJ2-2, with 10 bases lining up with TRBD2. Per germline, CDR1 SGDLS and CDR2 YYNGEE. V was pared by 4 bases and J by 4 bases, with 4 bases of the junction left unmatched. CDR3 length: 15 residues. CDR3 DNA sequence: TGTGCCAGCAGCCTAAGCGGGAGGGGCACCGGGGAGCTGTTTTTT. Its protein is CASSLSGRGTGELFF.

The V and J genes are TRBV6-1 and TRBJ2-5; weak D call: TRBD1 (6 bases). Germline V gene data show CDR1 as MNHNS and CDR2 as SASEGT. Trimming removed 0 bases from V and 1 base from J, with 9 bases in between. The CDR3 runs 15 residues. The CDR3 reads CASSEAWDTQETQYF. CDR3 DNA: TGTGCCAGCAGTGAAGCGTGGGACACCCAAGAGACCCAGTACTTC.

This clone appeared a single time. The chain has TRBV28 and TRBJ1-5, with no clear D. The CDR3 consists of 16 residues. Germline CDR1 and CDR2: MDHEN and SYDVKM. V lost 2 bases and J 4 bases, leaving 15 bases between the germline ends. In nucleotides, the CDR3 is TGTGCCAGCAGTTTAGCCTCGGCAGGCCAGAATCAGCCCCAGCATTTT. Its protein is CASSLASAGQNQPQHF.

J is TRBJ2-1 and V is TRBV9; D is unclear. CDR1 and CDR2 (germline): SGDLS, YYNGEE. Trimming removed 1 base at V and 8 bases at J, with 10 bases between. The CDR3 loop spans 13 amino acids. The CDR3 is CASSVIIGDEQFF. In nucleotides, the CDR3 is TGTGCCAGCAGCGTAATAATAGGAGATGAGCAGTTCTTC. Looking up the rest from reference TRBV9 and TRBJ2-1 gives the full variable domain: DSGVTQTPKHLITATGQRVTLRCSPRSGDLSVYWYQQSLDQGLQFLIQYYNGEERAKGNILERFSAQQFPDLHSELNLSSLELGDSALYFCASSVIIGDEQFFGPGTRLTVL.

CDR3 residues: CASSEAGRMNTEAFF. The CDR3 nucleotides are TGCGCCAGCAGTGAAGCTGGACGCATGAACACTGAAGCTTTCTTT. The chain joins TRBV10-2 to TRBJ1-1; no definite D call. CDR1 WSHSY and CDR2 SAAADI come from the germline V gene. The CDR3 length is 15 residues. V lost 3 bases and J lost 0, with 11 bases in between.

This rearrangement joins TRBV2 to TRBJ2-1; 8 bases match TRBD1. The CDR3 contains 15 residues. CDR1 is SNHLY, CDR2 FYNNEI, per germline. The V segment lost 4 bases and the J segment 4 bases; nucleotides outside the gene matches: 6. The CDR3 here is CASSADRAGYNEQFF. In DNA, the CDR3 is TGTGCCAGCAGTGCGGACAGGGCAGGATACAATGAGCAGTTCTTC.

A note on this clone: This CDR3 is also generated by other DNA sequences in the sample. The chain recombines TRBV5-1 with TRBJ2-1; D is undetermined. V was clipped by 0 bases and J by 3 bases, with 7 bases between them. Germline CDR1 is SGHRS and CDR2 is YFSETQ. The CDR3 is 14 amino acids. DNA for the CDR3: TGCGCCAGCAGCTTGGATCCGGACTACAATGAGCAGTTCTTC. It encodes CASSLDPDYNEQFF.

The V gene is TRBV5-1, the J gene TRBJ1-4; no clear D. This CDR3 is built from 13 residues. The germline gives CDR1 SGHRS, CDR2 YFSETQ. V was cut by 5 bases and J by 0 bases, with 5 bases left in between. The CDR3 region is CASRSTTNEKLFF. CDR3 sequence (DNA): TGCGCCAGCAGGAGTACAACTAATGAAAAACTGTTTTTT.

This sequence joins TRBV18 and TRBJ2-5, with D tentatively TRBD1 (6 bases). CDR3 length equals 13 residues. Germline loops: CDR1 KGHSH, CDR2 LQKENI. The V and J ends lost 4 bases and 4 bases respectively, with 10 bases between them. CDR3 DNA: TGTGCCAGCTCACTCCGGGACATAGAGACCCAGTACTTC. Translated: CASSLRDIETQYF.

As to this clone: The identical CDR3 is also encoded by other nucleotide sequences in the sample. The chain carries TRBV4-3 and TRBJ2-3; 8 bases fit TRBD2. The CDR3 is made up of 15 amino acids. Unmatched junction bases numbered 2, after V lost 1 base and J lost 2 bases. Germline V gives CDR1 LGHNA, CDR2 YSLEER. CDR3 DNA sequence: TGCGCCAGCAGCCAAGGGACTAGCTCCACAGATACGCAGTATTTT. Translating it yields CASSQGTSSTDTQYF.

CDR3 nucleotides: TGTGCCAGCAGCTGGGGGCTAGCGGGACTACAAGAGACCCAGTACTTC. Its translation: CASSWGLAGLQETQYF. The chain combines TRBV5-5 with TRBJ2-5, with 9 bases matching TRBD2. J lost 2 bases, V lost 3 bases, and 8 bases had no gene match. CDR1 is SGHKS and CDR2 is YYEKEE in the germline V gene (reference sequence). There are 16 residues in the CDR3.

V usage is TRBV6-1 and J usage is TRBJ2-7, with 12 bases fitting TRBD1. Germline trimming cut 5 bases from V and 3 bases from J; bases unmatched to any gene: 5. CDR1 is MNHNS and CDR2 is SASEGT in the germline V gene. This CDR3 is built from 15 residues. The CDR3 loop is CASSKGTGGIYEQYF. The CDR3 DNA reads TGTGCCAGCAGTAAAGGGACAGGGGGCATCTACGAGCAGTACTTC.

This clone appeared once. V is TRBV10-3 and J is TRBJ2-7; D not certain. The CDR3 is 13 amino acids. V dropped 3 bases and J dropped 1 base, with 7 bases sitting between them. The germline V gene encodes CDR1 ENHRY and CDR2 SYGVKD. The CDR3 reads CAISDSTSYEQYF. CDR3 DNA: TGTGCCATCAGTGACTCGACGTCCTACGAGCAGTACTTC.

Regarding this clone: Within the sample, other DNA sequences also encode this same CDR3. This chain uses TRBV14 with TRBJ2-2; no firm D call. The germline V gene has CDR1 SGHDN and CDR2 FVKESK. The CDR3 is 12 residues long. The V end was cut by 4 bases, the J end by 2 bases, with 2 bases between. The CDR3 DNA reads TGTGCCAGCAGCCTTAACACCGGGGAGCTGTTTTTT. Its protein is CASSLNTGELFF.

J is TRBJ2-7 and V is TRBV20-1; D remains ambiguous. Per germline, CDR1 DFQATT and CDR2 SNEGSKA (reference sequence). The CDR3 is 10 amino acids. The V gene lost 6 bases and the J gene lost 11 bases, with 14 bases spanning the gap. This CDR3 reads CSAIKGTEYF. The CDR3 DNA reads as TGCAGTGCAATCAAAGGCACCGAGTACTTC.

The CDR3 bases are TGTGCCAGCAGTTTAACAGGGAGGGCCTACGAGCAGTACTTC. This gives the protein CASSLTGRAYEQYF. The rearrangement links TRBV28 to TRBJ2-7, with TRBD2 as a possible D gene (7 bases). With 2 bases removed from V and 2 bases from J, the gap between germline ends came to 10 bases. The CDR3 has 14 amino acids. In germline, CDR1 is MDHEN, CDR2 SYDVKM.

CDR3 in DNA: TGCGCCAGCAGTGAGCGTGGAGGGCCCCAGTACTTC. This encodes CASSERGGPQYF. The chain has TRBV10-1 and TRBJ2-5; a possible D gene is TRBD2 (6 bases). Trimming removed 2 bases at V and 9 bases at J, with 10 bases between. The germline V gene has CDR1 WNHNN and CDR2 SYGVQD (reference sequence). The CDR3 extends over 12 amino acids.

The chain recombines TRBV7-2 with TRBJ2-7; possibly TRBD1 for D (6 bases). Germline CDR1 and CDR2: SGHTA and FQGNSA. The CDR3 covers 14 residues. Trimming cost V 7 bases and J 4 bases, with 17 bases left between them. The CDR3 protein is CASTKTDRPYEQYF. CDR3 bases: TGTGCCAGCACGAAAACGGACAGACCATACGAGCAGTACTTC. Using reference TRBV7-2 and TRBJ2-7 for the parts outside the CDR3, the full variable domain is GAGVSQSPSNKVTEKGKDVELRCDPISGHTALYWYRQSLGQGLEFLIYFQGNSAPDKSGLPSDRFSAERTGGSVSTLTIQRTQQEDSAVYLCASTKTDRPYEQYFGPGTRLTVT.

The chain uses TRBV18 and TRBJ2-2; 11 nucleotides align to TRBD1. CDR3 length equals 16 residues. The germline gives CDR1 KGHSH, CDR2 LQKENI. The ends lost 5 bases at V and 5 bases at J; junction bases unmatched: 7. The DNA for the CDR3 is TGTGCCAGCTCAACCCCGGGACAGGGGGTTACCGGGGAGCTGTTTTTT. This sequence encodes CASSTPGQGVTGELFF.

The chain's CDR3 is CASSFLRRKGGITDTQYF. CDR3 sequence (DNA): TGTGCCAGCAGCTTCCTCCGGCGGAAAGGGGGGATCACAGATACGCAGTATTTT. The chain joins TRBV7-3 to TRBJ2-3; the D call may be TRBD1 or TRBD2 (6 bases each). The V gene lost 3 bases and the J gene lost 2 bases, with 21 bases spanning the gap. The CDR3 consists of 18 residues. Germline V CDR1 and CDR2: SGHTA, FQGTGA.

This clone was seen once. The chain uses TRBV5-8 and TRBJ2-3; 7 bases line up with TRBD2. There are 15 residues in the CDR3. From germline, CDR1 is SGHTS and CDR2 YDEGEE. The junction had 4 bases not matched to a gene; V was cut back by 2 bases and J by 1 base. CDR3 nucleotides: TGTGCCAGCAGCTTACGGGCGGGAGGCACAGATACGCAGTATTTT. It is translated as CASSLRAGGTDTQYF.

V gene TRBV15 combines with J gene TRBJ1-3, with 9 bases fitting TRBD1. CDR3 length: 18 residues. Germline values: CDR1 LNHNV, CDR2 YYDKDF (reference sequence). J was trimmed by 1 base and V by 1 base; bases with no gene match: 8. The CDR3 DNA is TGTGCCACCAGCAGAGGGGACAGGGTTTCAATTTCTGGAAACACCATATATTTT. Translation: CATSRGDRVSISGNTIYF.